These 13 T cell receptor beta chains share one sample of origin, sequenced in a study of blood T cell repertoires in COVID-19. Clones were read by immunoSEQ multiplex PCR, and TCRdb kept only the in-frame ones, dropping some. Of 270,000 or so clones listed, around 86% were seen once; the top ten hold 0.9% to 1%. Sequences were obtained from peripheral blood. The receptor source for this set is a woman aged 40 to 55 who had recovered from COVID-19.

The genes are TRBV29-1 and TRBJ2-5; D not certain. Germline CDR1 reads SQVTM; CDR2 reads ANQGSEA. This CDR3 contains 13 residues. Trimming stripped 2 bases from V and 5 bases from J, with 12 bases between. The CDR3 protein is CSVEPSGRETQYF. CDR3 in DNA: TGCAGCGTTGAACCAAGTGGCAGGGAGACCCAGTACTTC.

V gene TRBV7-9 combines with J gene TRBJ1-2; 7 nucleotides align to TRBD1. Germline V gene lookup returns CDR1 SEHNR and CDR2 FQNEAQ (reference sequence). The CDR3 runs to 14 residues. V was pared by 3 bases and J by 1 base, with 2 bases of the junction left unmatched. CDR3 coding DNA: TGTGCCAGCAGCTTCGGACAGGTTAACTATGGCTACACCTTC. It codes for CASSFGQVNYGYTF.

The chain uses TRBV5-6 and TRBJ2-2; possible D gene TRBD1, 5 bases. The CDR3 is 15 amino acids. The ends were cut back, 0 bases at V and 0 bases at J, with 6 bases in the middle. Germline V lookup: CDR1 SGHDT, CDR2 YYEEEE. CDR3 sequence (DNA): TGTGCCAGCAGCTTGGCAGGGCCGAACACCGGGGAGCTGTTTTTT. Translated: CASSLAGPNTGELFF.

This chain links TRBV28 with TRBJ2-7; 10 bases are shared with TRBD2. In germline, CDR1 is MDHEN, CDR2 SYDVKM. J gave up 0 bases and V 2 bases, and 1 base lay outside the gene matches. The CDR3 covers 15 residues. CDR3 amino acids: CASSLGTSVSYEQYF. The DNA of the CDR3 is TGTGCCAGCAGTTTAGGGACTAGCGTCTCCTACGAGCAGTACTTC.

This clone has a single count. J is TRBJ2-1 and V is TRBV19; 8 positions match TRBD1. The CDR3 covers 13 residues. CDR1 is LNHDA and CDR2 is SQIVND in the germline V gene (reference sequence). The ends lost 3 bases at V and 10 bases at J; junction bases unmatched: 5. The DNA of the CDR3 is TGTGCCAGTAGTATGCGGACAGGGAGAGAGCAGTTCTTC. Protein sequence: CASSMRTGREQFF.

The gene calls are TRBV19 and TRBJ1-2; TRBD1 matches at 8 bases. V gave up 6 bases and J gave up 4 bases; unmatched junction bases: 10. The germline CDR1 and CDR2 sequences are LNHDA and SQIVND (reference sequence). This CDR3 spans 15 amino acids. CDR3 nucleotides: TGTGCCAGTAGCGGCCCAGGGGGCGTTGGCTATGGCTACACCTTC. Protein: CASSGPGGVGYGYTF.

The CDR3 DNA reads as TGTGCCACCACCCCGATGTCAACTAGCACAGATACGCAGTATTTT. Its protein is CATTPMSTSTDTQYF. This chain uses TRBV18 with TRBJ2-3; D gene ambiguous. This CDR3 is 15 amino acids long. V lost 10 bases and J 0 bases, leaving 17 bases between the germline ends. Germline V gives CDR1 KGHSH, CDR2 LQKENI.

The V gene is TRBV7-2, the J gene TRBJ2-3; D call uncertain. There are 16 residues in the CDR3. V dropped 1 base and J dropped 2 bases, with 13 bases sitting between them. Germline assignment: CDR1 SGHTA and CDR2 FQGNSA. The DNA of the CDR3 is TGTGCCAGCAGCTTAGTGGGTCAGGCACCCACAGATACGCAGTATTTT. It codes for CASSLVGQAPTDTQYF. The complete variable domain, with remaining parts taken from reference TRBV7-2 and TRBJ2-3, reads GAGVSQSPSNKVTEKGKDVELRCDPISGHTALYWYRQSLGQGLEFLIYFQGNSAPDKSGLPSDRFSAERTGGSVSTLTIQRTQQEDSAVYLCASSLVGQAPTDTQYFGPGTRLTVL.

The sample holds a few counts of this clone. The CDR3 bases are TGCGCCAGCAGCCCCCGGGTAGGGGGGGACACTGAAGCTTTCTTT. This sequence encodes CASSPRVGGDTEAFF. The chain has TRBV5-1 and TRBJ1-1, with D possibly matching TRBD1 (6 bases). Germline CDR1 is SGHRS and CDR2 is YFSETQ. Trimming removed 4 bases from V and 3 bases from J, with 16 bases in between. The CDR3 consists of 15 residues.

This chain connects TRBV7-2 to TRBJ2-5; D ambiguous. This CDR3 contains 14 residues. Germline loops: CDR1 SGHTA, CDR2 FQGNSA. V was clipped by 0 bases and J by 7 bases, with 12 bases between them. The CDR3 reads CASSLAQRLGTQYF. Here the CDR3 DNA reads TGTGCCAGCAGCTTAGCTCAGCGTCTCGGGACCCAGTACTTC. The full variable domain, completed using reference TRBV7-2 and TRBJ2-5, is GAGVSQSPSNKVTEKGKDVELRCDPISGHTALYWYRQSLGQGLEFLIYFQGNSAPDKSGLPSDRFSAERTGGSVSTLTIQRTQQEDSAVYLCASSLAQRLGTQYFGPGTRLLVL.

V is TRBV7-9 and J is TRBJ1-4, with D hard to call. This CDR3 comprises 13 residues. The germline gives CDR1 SEHNR, CDR2 FQNEAQ (reference sequence). The germline V and J ends were trimmed by 7 bases and 0 bases, with 6 bases remaining between them. In nucleotides, the CDR3 is TGTGCCAGCATGGCTGCAACTAATGAAAAACTGTTTTTT. It specifies CASMAATNEKLFF.

The chain combines TRBV21-1 with TRBJ1-1. TRBV21-1 is a recognized pseudogene. This CDR3 comprises 11 residues. The CDR3 DNA sequence: TGTGCCAAACTCCCCCCTTTTGAAGCTTTCTTT. It specifies CAKLPPFEAFF.

The chain is built from TRBV10-3 and TRBJ1-5; 9 bases are a match to TRBD1. The germline V gene encodes CDR1 ENHRY and CDR2 SYGVKD. The CDR3 covers 14 residues. V lost 5 bases, J lost 11 bases, and 10 bases stayed unmatched. Written as DNA, the CDR3 is TGTGCCATCAGTTCGGGACAGGGAAAGATGGCCCAGCATTTT. It codes for CAISSGQGKMAQHF.